This T cell receptor (beta chain) emerged from a study of spatial heterogeneity in lung cancer. Study as a whole: The average count in raw reads for each unique TCR and UMI combination exceeded nine appearances.

Germline CDR1 is MDHEN and CDR2 is SYDVKM. J was trimmed by 3 bases and V by 6 bases; bases with no gene match: 14. This CDR3 has 19 residues. TCRdb called the 5' RACE reads again in MiXCR, with one record for every CDR3 protein. The top ten clones hold less than 35% of a sample with under 30,000 distinct CDR3 sequences, roughly 3% of them seen once. Ten or more counts support this clonotype. Its target is unknown. Whole-study findings and limits: At tumor resection, ubiquitous expanded TCRs were detected in blood more often than later.

As to time point: sample taken at primary tumor resection. Without sorting, whole RNA was sequenced from tumor, nontumor lung or frozen PBMC. Untreated early-stage non-small cell lung cancer patients, 65 to 90 in total, were the donors. V usage is TRBV28 and J usage is TRBJ2-7; the match to TRBD2 covers 16 bases. Here the sequenced sample was PBMCs, taken at surgery. The TCR sequence derives from a female donor with early-stage non-small cell lung cancer. The CDR3 DNA follows: TGTGCCAGCAGCAACTCGGGACTAGCGGGAGGGCCTTTCCTCTACGAGCAGTACTTC. It specifies CASSNSGLAGGPFLYEQYF.